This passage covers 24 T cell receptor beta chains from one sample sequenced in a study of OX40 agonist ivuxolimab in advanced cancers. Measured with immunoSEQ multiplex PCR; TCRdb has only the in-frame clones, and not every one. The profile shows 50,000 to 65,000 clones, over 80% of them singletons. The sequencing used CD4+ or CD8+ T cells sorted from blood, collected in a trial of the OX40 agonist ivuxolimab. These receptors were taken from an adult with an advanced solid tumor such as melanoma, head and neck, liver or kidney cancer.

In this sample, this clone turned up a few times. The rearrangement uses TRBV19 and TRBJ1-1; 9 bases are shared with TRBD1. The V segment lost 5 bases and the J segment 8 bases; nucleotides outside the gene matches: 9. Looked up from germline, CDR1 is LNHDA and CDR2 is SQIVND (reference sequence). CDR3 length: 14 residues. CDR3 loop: CASSPRDRATEAFF. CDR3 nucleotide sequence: TGTGCCAGTAGTCCCCGGGACAGGGCGACCGAAGCTTTCTTT.

The CDR3 nucleotides read TGTGCCTGGAGTACAACCGGCGGGACAGGAGGCGAAAAACTGTTTTTT. Translating it yields CAWSTTGGTGGEKLFF. V is TRBV30 and J is TRBJ1-4, with 8 bases matching TRBD1. The germline V gene has CDR1 GTSNPN and CDR2 SVGIG (reference sequence). The CDR3 runs to 16 residues. With V trimmed by 2 bases and J by 8 bases, 13 bases remained unmatched. Based on the CDR3 plus reference TRBV30 and TRBJ1-4, the full variable domain is SQTIHQWPATLVQPVGSPLSLECTVEGTSNPNLYWYRQAAGRGLQLLFYSVGIGQISSEVPQNLSASRPQDRQFILSSKKLLLSDSGFYLCAWSTTGGTGGEKLFFGSGTQLSVL.

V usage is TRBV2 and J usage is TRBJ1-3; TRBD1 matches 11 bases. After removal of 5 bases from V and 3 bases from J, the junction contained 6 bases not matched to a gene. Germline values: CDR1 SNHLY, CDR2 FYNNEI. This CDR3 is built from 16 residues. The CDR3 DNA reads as TGTGCCAGCAGTTTGGACAGGGGGCAGGGTGGAAACACCATATATTTT. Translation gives CASSLDRGQGGNTIYF. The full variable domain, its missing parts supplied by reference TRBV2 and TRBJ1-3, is EPEVTQTPSHQVTQMGQEVILRCVPISNHLYFYWYRQILGQKVEFLVSFYNNEISEKSEIFDDQFSVERPDGSNFTLKIRSTKLEDSAMYFCASSLDRGQGGNTIYFGEGSWLTVV.

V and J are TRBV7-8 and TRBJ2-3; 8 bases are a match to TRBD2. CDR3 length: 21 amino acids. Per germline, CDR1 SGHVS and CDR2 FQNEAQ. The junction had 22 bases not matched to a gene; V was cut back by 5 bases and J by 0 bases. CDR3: CASSMGRGLGKITASTDTQYF. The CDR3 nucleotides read TGTGCCAGCAGCATGGGGAGGGGACTAGGGAAGATAACTGCTAGCACAGATACGCAGTATTTT.

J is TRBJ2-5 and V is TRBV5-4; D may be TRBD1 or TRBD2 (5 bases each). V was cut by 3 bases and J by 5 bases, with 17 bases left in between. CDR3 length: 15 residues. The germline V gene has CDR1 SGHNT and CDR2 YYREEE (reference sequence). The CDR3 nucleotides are TGTGCCAGCAGCTCGGACACAGGCCGCGGGGAGACCCAGTACTTC. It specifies CASSSDTGRGETQYF.

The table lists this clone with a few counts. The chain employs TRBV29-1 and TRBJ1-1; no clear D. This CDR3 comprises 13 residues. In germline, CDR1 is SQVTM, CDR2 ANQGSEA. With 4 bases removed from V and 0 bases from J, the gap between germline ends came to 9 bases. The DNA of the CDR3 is TGCAGCGTTGGACCAGAAATGAACACTGAAGCTTTCTTT. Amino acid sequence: CSVGPEMNTEAFF.

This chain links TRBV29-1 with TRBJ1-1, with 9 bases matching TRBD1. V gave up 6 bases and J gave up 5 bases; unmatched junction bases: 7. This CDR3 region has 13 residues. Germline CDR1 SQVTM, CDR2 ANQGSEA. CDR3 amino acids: CSVVGTGRTEAFF. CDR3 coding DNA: TGCAGCGTAGTCGGGACAGGGAGAACTGAAGCTTTCTTT.

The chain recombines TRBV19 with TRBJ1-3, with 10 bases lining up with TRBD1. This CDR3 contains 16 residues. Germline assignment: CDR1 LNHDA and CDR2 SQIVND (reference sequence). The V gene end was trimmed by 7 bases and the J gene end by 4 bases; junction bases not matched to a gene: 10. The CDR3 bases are TGTGCCAGTAAGGAATCGAGACAGGGGGCCGGAAACACCATATATTTT. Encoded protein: CASKESRQGAGNTIYF. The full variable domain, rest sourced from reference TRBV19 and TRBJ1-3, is DGGITQSPKYLFRKEGQNVTLSCEQNLNHDAMYWYRQDPGQGLRLIYYSQIVNDFQKGDIAEGYSVSREKKESFPLTVTSAQKNPTAFYLCASKESRQGAGNTIYFGEGSWLTVV.

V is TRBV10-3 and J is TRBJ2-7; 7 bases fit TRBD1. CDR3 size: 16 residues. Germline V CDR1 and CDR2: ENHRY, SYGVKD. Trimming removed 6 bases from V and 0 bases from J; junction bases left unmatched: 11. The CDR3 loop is CAIRTSRDSHSYEQYF. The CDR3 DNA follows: TGTGCCATCAGGACCAGTCGGGACAGCCACTCCTACGAGCAGTACTTC.

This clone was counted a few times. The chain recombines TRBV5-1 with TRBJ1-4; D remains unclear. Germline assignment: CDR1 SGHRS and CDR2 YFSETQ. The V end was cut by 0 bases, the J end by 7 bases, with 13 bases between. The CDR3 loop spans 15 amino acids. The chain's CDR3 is CASSLETGGGEKLFF. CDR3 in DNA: TGCGCCAGCAGCTTGGAAACGGGAGGAGGTGAAAAACTGTTTTTT.

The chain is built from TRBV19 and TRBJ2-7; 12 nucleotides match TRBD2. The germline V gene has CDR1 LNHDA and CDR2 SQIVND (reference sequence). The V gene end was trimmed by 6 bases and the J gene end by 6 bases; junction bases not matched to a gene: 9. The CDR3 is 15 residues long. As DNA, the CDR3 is TGTGCCAGTAGCTCCCCGGGACTAGCGGGCTCCGAGCAGTACTTC. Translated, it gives CASSSPGLAGSEQYF.

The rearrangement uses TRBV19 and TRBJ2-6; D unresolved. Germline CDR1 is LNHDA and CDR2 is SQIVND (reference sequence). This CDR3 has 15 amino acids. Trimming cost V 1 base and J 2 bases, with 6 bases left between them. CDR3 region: CASSIGGAGANVLTF. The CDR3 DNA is TGTGCCAGTAGTATAGGAGGAGCTGGGGCCAACGTCCTGACTTTC.

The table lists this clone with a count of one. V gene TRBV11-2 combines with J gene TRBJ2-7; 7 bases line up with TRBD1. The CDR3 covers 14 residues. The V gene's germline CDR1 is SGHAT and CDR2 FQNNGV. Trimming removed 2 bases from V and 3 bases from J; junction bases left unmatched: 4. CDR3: CASSLNQGDYEQYF. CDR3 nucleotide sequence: TGTGCCAGCAGCTTAAATCAGGGGGACTACGAGCAGTACTTC.

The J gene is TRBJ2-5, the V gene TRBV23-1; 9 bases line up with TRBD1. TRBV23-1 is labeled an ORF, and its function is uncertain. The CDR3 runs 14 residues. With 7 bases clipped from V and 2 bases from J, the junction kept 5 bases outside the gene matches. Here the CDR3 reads CASTDRGTQETQYF. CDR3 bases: TGCGCCAGCACCGACAGGGGGACTCAAGAGACCCAGTACTTC.

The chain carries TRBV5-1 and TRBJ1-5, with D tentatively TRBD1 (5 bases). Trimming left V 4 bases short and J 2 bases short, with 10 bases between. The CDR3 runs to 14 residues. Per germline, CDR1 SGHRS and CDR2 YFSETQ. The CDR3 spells CASSHRLGNQPQHF. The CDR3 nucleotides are TGCGCCAGCAGCCACAGGCTCGGCAATCAGCCCCAGCATTTT.

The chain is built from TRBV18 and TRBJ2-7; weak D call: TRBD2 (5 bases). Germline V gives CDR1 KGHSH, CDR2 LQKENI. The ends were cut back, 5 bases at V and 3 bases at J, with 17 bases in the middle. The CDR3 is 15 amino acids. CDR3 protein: CASSKRAGENYEQYF. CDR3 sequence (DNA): TGTGCCAGCTCAAAGAGGGCAGGAGAGAACTACGAGCAGTACTTC.

CDR3: CASSLTSLDEQFF. The CDR3 coding sequence is TGTGCCAGCAGCTTGACTAGTTTGGATGAGCAGTTCTTC. This sequence joins TRBV11-1 and TRBJ2-1; D might be TRBD2 (6 bases). Germline-derived CDR1 and CDR2 are SGHAT and FQDESV (reference sequence). The CDR3 has 13 residues. Trimming removed 3 bases from V and 8 bases from J, with 11 bases in between.

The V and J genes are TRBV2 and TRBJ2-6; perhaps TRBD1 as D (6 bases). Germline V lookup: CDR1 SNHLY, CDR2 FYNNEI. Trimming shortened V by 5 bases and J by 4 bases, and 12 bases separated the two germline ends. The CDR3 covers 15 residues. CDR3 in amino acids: CASSIGQPGANVLTF. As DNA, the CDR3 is TGTGCCAGCAGTATTGGACAGCCCGGGGCCAACGTCCTGACTTTC. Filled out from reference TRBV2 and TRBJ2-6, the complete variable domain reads EPEVTQTPSHQVTQMGQEVILRCVPISNHLYFYWYRQILGQKVEFLVSFYNNEISEKSEIFDDQFSVERPDGSNFTLKIRSTKLEDSAMYFCASSIGQPGANVLTFGAGSRLTVL.

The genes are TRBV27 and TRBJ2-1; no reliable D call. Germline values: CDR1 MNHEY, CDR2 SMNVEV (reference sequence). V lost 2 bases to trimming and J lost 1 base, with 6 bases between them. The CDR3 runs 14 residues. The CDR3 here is CASSLDPSYNEQFF. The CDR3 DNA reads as TGTGCCAGCAGTTTAGACCCGTCCTACAATGAGCAGTTCTTC.

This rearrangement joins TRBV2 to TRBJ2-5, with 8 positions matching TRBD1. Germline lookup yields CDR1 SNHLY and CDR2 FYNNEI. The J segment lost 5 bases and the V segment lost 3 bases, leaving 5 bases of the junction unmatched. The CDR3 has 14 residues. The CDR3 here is CASSEQGAGETQYF. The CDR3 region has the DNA TGTGCCAGCAGTGAGCAGGGGGCCGGTGAGACCCAGTACTTC. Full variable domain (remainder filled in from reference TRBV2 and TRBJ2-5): EPEVTQTPSHQVTQMGQEVILRCVPISNHLYFYWYRQILGQKVEFLVSFYNNEISEKSEIFDDQFSVERPDGSNFTLKIRSTKLEDSAMYFCASSEQGAGETQYFGPGTRLLVL.

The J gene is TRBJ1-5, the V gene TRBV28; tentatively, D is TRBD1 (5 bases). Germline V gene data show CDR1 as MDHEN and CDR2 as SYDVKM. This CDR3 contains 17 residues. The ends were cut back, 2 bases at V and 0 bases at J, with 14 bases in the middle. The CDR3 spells CASSLAGTSYSNQPQHF. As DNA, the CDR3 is TGTGCCAGCAGTTTAGCCGGGACTTCATATAGCAATCAGCCCCAGCATTTT. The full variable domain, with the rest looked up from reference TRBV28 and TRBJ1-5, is DVKVTQSSRYLVKRTGEKVFLECVQDMDHENMFWYRQDPGLGLRLIYFSYDVKMKEKGDIPEGYSVSREKKERFSLILESASTNQTSMYLCASSLAGTSYSNQPQHFGDGTRLSIL.

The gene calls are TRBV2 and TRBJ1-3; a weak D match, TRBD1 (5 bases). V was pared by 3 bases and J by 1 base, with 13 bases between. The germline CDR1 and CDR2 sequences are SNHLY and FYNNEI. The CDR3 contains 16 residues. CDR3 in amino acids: CASSDRRGTSGNTIYF. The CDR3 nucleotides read TGTGCCAGCAGTGACAGGAGGGGAACTTCTGGAAACACCATATATTTT.

The CDR3 sequence: CASSGTGIYEQYF. DNA for the CDR3: TGTGCCAGCAGTGGAACAGGGATCTACGAGCAGTACTTC. This chain uses TRBV2 with TRBJ2-7; TRBD1 might be the D (6 bases). V lost 4 bases and J 3 bases, leaving 10 bases between the germline ends. Per the germline V gene, CDR1 is SNHLY and CDR2 is FYNNEI. The CDR3 extends over 13 amino acids.

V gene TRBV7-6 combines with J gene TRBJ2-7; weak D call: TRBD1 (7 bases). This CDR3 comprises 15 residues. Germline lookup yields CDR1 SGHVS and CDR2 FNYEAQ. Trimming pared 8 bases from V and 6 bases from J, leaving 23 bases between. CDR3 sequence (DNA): TGTGCCAGCGGGGGTGCGGGACAGTCGCTGCGCGAGCAGTACTTC. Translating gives CASGGAGQSLREQYF.